The 7 T cell receptor beta chains below all came from one sample that was sequenced in a study of T cells expressing NK-cell markers. TCRdb reprocessed the 5' RACE reads and reports one entry per CDR3 protein, with no DNA. Its table records about 460,000 distinct CDR3 sequences. Specimen: blood T cells: a sorted CD56 or NKG2C T cell subset, CD4+ or CD8+ T cells, or bulk PBMC T cells (not recorded which). These receptors were obtained from a woman between 45 and 60 years old in good health.

V usage is TRBV4-1 and J usage is TRBJ1-4. CDR3 length equals 14 residues. Germline lookup yields CDR1 MGHRA and CDR2 YSYEKL. CDR3 loop: CASSLSGDNEKLFF.

The J gene is TRBJ2-5, the V gene TRBV5-1; TCRdb calls TRBD1, which cannot be checked without DNA. CDR3 length: 16 residues. The V gene's germline CDR1 is SGHRS and CDR2 YFSETQ. This CDR3 is CASSLTGQPSPETQYF.

The rearrangement joins TRBV15 to TRBJ2-5; with no DNA, the TCRdb D assignment of TRBD1 cannot be verified. This CDR3 has 13 residues. Germline V gene lookup returns CDR1 LNHNV and CDR2 YYDKDF (reference sequence). CDR3 sequence: CATSRARVETQYF.

The chain combines TRBV21-1 with TRBJ1-3. TRBV21-1 has pseudogene status. CDR3 length equals 17 residues. The chain's CDR3 is CASSKRSYSSSGNTIYF.

V and J are TRBV7-9 and TRBJ1-1; lacking DNA, the TRBD1 call made by TCRdb goes unchecked. The germline gives CDR1 SEHNR, CDR2 FQNEAQ (reference sequence). The CDR3 is 13 residues long. CDR3 amino acids: CASSSTPDNSAFF. Supplemented by reference TRBV7-9 and TRBJ1-1, the full variable domain reads DTGVSQNPRHKITKRGQNVTFRCDPISEHNRLYWYRQTLGQGPEFLTYFQNEAQLEKSRLLSDRFSAERPKGSFSTLEIQRTEQGDSAMYLCASSSTPDNSAFFGQGTRLTVV.

CDR3 amino acids: CASSLGIENIQYF. The rearrangement joins TRBV5-4 to TRBJ2-4. The germline gives CDR1 SGHNT, CDR2 YYREEE (reference sequence). CDR3 length: 13 residues.

V usage is TRBV5-1 and J usage is TRBJ2-2; TCRdb names TRBD2, which stays unverified in the absence of DNA. The germline gives CDR1 SGHRS, CDR2 YFSETQ. The CDR3 has 18 residues. The CDR3 here is CASSWGTSSLTSAGELFF.